The 7 T cell receptor beta chains in this list originate from one sample, sequenced in a study of blood T cell repertoires in COVID-19. Produced via immunoSEQ multiplex PCR; TCRdb's table is partial and in-frame only. The data contain some 670,000 clones, around 90% of them singletons. The specimen sequenced was peripheral blood. Receptor source: a woman aged 18-30 years with acute or convalescent COVID-19.

This clone was counted between two and nine times. The chain couples TRBV7-6 to TRBJ1-5; 7 positions match TRBD1. The CDR3 extends over 15 amino acids. Trimming took 1 base from V and 5 from J; bases not matched to a gene: 5. Germline V CDR1 and CDR2: SGHVS, FNYEAQ. Here the CDR3 DNA reads TGTGCCAGCAGCTTAGGGGACAGCCAAGATCAGCCCCAGCATTTT. It translates to CASSLGDSQDQPQHF.

V and J are TRBV5-1 and TRBJ2-3; 7 nucleotides align to TRBD1. Germline V gene data show CDR1 as SGHRS and CDR2 as YFSETQ. J gave up 4 bases and V 3 bases, and 5 bases lay outside the gene matches. The CDR3 is 14 residues long. Here the CDR3 reads CASSSLDRPDTQYF. CDR3 nucleotides: TGCGCCAGCAGCTCTTTGGACAGGCCAGATACGCAGTATTTT.

This clone has just a few counts. The rearrangement joins TRBV2 to TRBJ2-1; D is possibly TRBD1 (6 bases). Germline V CDR1 and CDR2: SNHLY, FYNNEI. The CDR3 sequence is 15 residues long. V lost 2 bases and J 0 bases, leaving 8 bases between the germline ends. CDR3 amino acids: CASSEQGSSYNEQFF. In DNA form, the CDR3 reads TGTGCCAGCAGTGAACAGGGGAGCTCCTACAATGAGCAGTTCTTC.

The chain uses TRBV19 and TRBJ1-1; TRBD1 matches at 8 bases. Unmatched junction bases numbered 20, after V lost 9 bases and J lost 5 bases. In germline, CDR1 is LNHDA, CDR2 SQIVND (reference sequence). The CDR3 extends over 17 amino acids. The CDR3 region is CASHNPFVQGAFTEAFF. The DNA for the CDR3 is TGTGCCAGCCACAACCCGTTCGTCCAGGGGGCGTTTACTGAAGCTTTCTTT.

This rearrangement joins TRBV4-1 to TRBJ1-1; D unresolved. Trimming removed 0 bases from V and 2 bases from J, with 10 bases in between. Germline V gene sequence: CDR1 MGHRA, CDR2 YSYEKL. This CDR3 spans 15 amino acids. CDR3 bases: TGCGCCAGCAGCCAAGAAATAACGGTCAACACTGAAGCTTTCTTT. As protein: CASSQEITVNTEAFF.

This clone was seen only once. This chain links TRBV29-1 with TRBJ1-2; D remains unclear. V was clipped by 1 base and J by 4 bases, with 10 bases between them. In germline, CDR1 is SQVTM, CDR2 ANQGSEA. This CDR3 is built from 13 residues. The DNA for the CDR3 is TGCAGCGTTGAAGCTGTCTCGGGCTATGGCTACACCTTC. This sequence encodes CSVEAVSGYGYTF. The variable domain in full, with the rest retrieved from reference TRBV29-1 and TRBJ1-2, is SAVISQKPSRDICQRGTSLTIQCQVDSQVTMMFWYRQQPGQSLTLIATANQGSEATYESGFVIDKFPISRPNLTFSTLTVSNMSPEDSSIYLCSVEAVSGYGYTFGSGTRLTVV.

The CDR3 loop reads CASSRFLEGTQYF. CDR3 bases: TGTGCCAGCAGCCGCTTCCTGGAGGGTACGCAGTATTTT. This chain links TRBV3-1 (or the pseudogene TRBV3-2) with TRBJ2-3; D perhaps matches TRBD2 (6 bases). The CDR3 runs 13 residues. CDR1 and CDR2 (germline): LGHDT, YNNKEL (reference sequence). V dropped 4 bases and J dropped 8 bases, with 13 bases sitting between them.